The 16 T cell receptor beta chains reported below all come from one sample, sequenced in a study of T cell repertoires in cytomegalovirus infection. TCRdb itself ran the reads through MiXCR, one entry per CDR3 protein. The repertoire holds around 450,000 distinct CDR3 sequences, roughly 30% seen once, with around 13% in the top ten. The sample comprised PBMCs. These receptors were obtained from a human donor in good health (CMV status not recorded). Some clones in this sample may be carry-over from other donors' samples.

This clonotype was found a few times. V and J are TRBV11-3 and TRBJ2-3; possible D gene TRBD2, 5 bases. This CDR3 comprises 16 residues. The V gene lost 5 bases and the J gene lost 2 bases, with 17 bases spanning the gap. Germline V gene sequence: CDR1 SGHNT, CDR2 YENEEA. The CDR3 bases are TGTGCCAGCAGCCGAACCGAGGGTGGCCCCACAGATACGCAGTATTTT. This gives the protein CASSRTEGGPTDTQYF.

The V and J genes are TRBV15 and TRBJ2-7, with a weak D call TRBD2 (6 bases). Germline lookup yields CDR1 LNHNV and CDR2 YYDKDF (reference sequence). V was shortened by 0 bases and J by 4 bases, with 10 bases between the two germline ends. This CDR3 has 14 amino acids. This CDR3 is CATSRDHGGYEQYF. The CDR3 DNA is TGTGCCACCAGCAGAGATCACGGGGGATACGAGCAGTACTTC. The entire variable domain, with the rest obtained from reference TRBV15 and TRBJ2-7, is as follows: DAMVIQNPRYQVTQFGKPVTLSCSQTLNHNVMYWYQQKSSQAPKLLFHYYDKDFNNEADTPDNFQSRRPNTSFCFLDIRSPGLGDTAMYLCATSRDHGGYEQYFGPGTRLTVT.

V and J are TRBV27 and TRBJ2-2; either TRBD1 or TRBD2 may supply D (6 bases each). V was pared by 6 bases and J by 4 bases, with 15 bases between. Germline V gene data show CDR1 as MNHEY and CDR2 as SMNVEV (reference sequence). The length of the CDR3 is 15 residues. CDR3 DNA sequence: TGTGCCAGCAGGCCGCTCGGGGGCGGCACCGGGGAGCTGTTTTTT. This encodes CASRPLGGGTGELFF.

This clonotype was seen at least ten times. This rearrangement joins TRBV2 to TRBJ2-3; TRBD2 matches at 12 bases. The CDR3 extends over 16 amino acids. The junction had 2 bases not matched to a gene; V was cut back by 1 base and J by 3 bases. In germline, CDR1 is SNHLY, CDR2 FYNNEI. This CDR3 is CASSEGTSGATDTQYF. CDR3 nucleotide sequence: TGTGCCAGCAGTGAAGGGACTAGCGGGGCAACAGATACGCAGTATTTT.

In its sample, this clonotype was seen a few times. The chain recombines TRBV7-6 with TRBJ2-3; no firm D call. Germline V lookup: CDR1 SGHVS, CDR2 FNYEAQ. Trimming left V 5 bases short and J 6 bases short, with 9 bases between. This CDR3 contains 12 residues. The CDR3 region is CASSPRVDTQYF. In nucleotides, the CDR3 is TGTGCCAGCAGCCCCCGCGTTGATACGCAGTATTTT. Complete variable domain (other parts from reference TRBV7-6 and TRBJ2-3): GAGVSQSPRYKVTKRGQDVALRCDPISGHVSLYWYRQALGQGPEFLTYFNYEAQQDKSGLPNDRFSAERPEGSISTLTIQRTEQRDSAMYRCASSPRVDTQYFGPGTRLTVL.

The chain combines TRBV6-5 with TRBJ1-1; no reliable D call. The CDR3 loop spans 14 amino acids. The V end was cut by 5 bases, the J end by 4 bases, with 14 bases between. The germline V gene has CDR1 MNHEY and CDR2 SVGAGI. The CDR3 DNA is TGTGCCAGCAGTCCGACCTGGCAGTCCACTGAAGCTTTCTTT. It specifies CASSPTWQSTEAFF.

The table lists this clonotype with many counts. The chain uses TRBV7-9 and TRBJ2-3; 8 positions agree with TRBD1. V was pared by 6 bases and J by 2 bases, with 4 bases of the junction left unmatched. The length of the CDR3 is 14 residues. Germline V gene data show CDR1 as SEHNR and CDR2 as FQNEAQ (reference sequence). CDR3 sequence reads: CASSRTGSTDTQYF. As DNA, the CDR3 is TGTGCCAGCAGTCGGACAGGGTCCACAGATACGCAGTATTTT.

This clonotype was found many times. The V gene is TRBV7-6, the J gene TRBJ2-5, with TRBD2 matching over 13 bases. The length of the CDR3 is 17 residues. Germline-derived CDR1 and CDR2 are SGHVS and FNYEAQ. Trimming removed 1 base from V and 2 bases from J; junction bases left unmatched: 4. CDR3 in amino acids: CASSLGGTSGEQETQYF. The CDR3, as DNA: TGTGCCAGCAGCTTAGGGGGGACTAGCGGGGAACAAGAGACCCAGTACTTC.

This clonotype was picked up many times. The chain combines TRBV7-2 with TRBJ2-5, with D unclear. The CDR3 runs to 13 residues. With 1 base removed from V and 4 bases from J, the gap between germline ends came to 7 bases. Per the germline V gene, CDR1 is SGHTA and CDR2 is FQGNSA. The CDR3 nucleotides read TGTGCCAGCAGCTTAGGGTATGGAGAGACCCAGTACTTC. Translated, it gives CASSLGYGETQYF.

This clonotype was found many times. The chain employs TRBV7-2 and TRBJ1-2, with TRBD1 matching over 8 bases. Germline values: CDR1 SGHTA, CDR2 FQGNSA. With V trimmed by 4 bases and J by 4 bases, 8 bases remained unmatched. The CDR3 is made up of 15 amino acids. CDR3 sequence (DNA): TGTGCCAGCAGCTCGGGACAGGCACAAATCTATGGCTACACCTTC. This translates into CASSSGQAQIYGYTF.

The chain couples TRBV12-3 or TRBV12-4 to TRBJ1-5; no firm D call. The CDR3 totals 12 residues. Trimming took off 6 bases at V and 9 bases at J, with 12 bases between the two ends. CDR3 sequence: CASRTVSGPQHF. CDR3 nucleotides: TGTGCCAGCAGAACAGTGTCAGGGCCCCAGCATTTT.

This clonotype was counted only a few times. The CDR3 here is CASSYGVASLYEQYF. The CDR3 DNA sequence: TGTGCCAGCAGTTACGGGGTAGCCAGTCTTTACGAGCAGTACTTC. V usage is TRBV6-6 and J usage is TRBJ2-7; D is ambiguous. The CDR3 consists of 15 residues. Trimming shortened V by 2 bases and J by 4 bases, and 15 bases separated the two germline ends. Germline CDR1 is MNHNY and CDR2 is SVGAGI (reference sequence).

V usage is TRBV19 and J usage is TRBJ2-2; 8 nucleotides align to TRBD2. Germline V gives CDR1 LNHDA, CDR2 SQIVND (reference sequence). There are 15 residues in the CDR3. Unmatched junction bases numbered 5, after V lost 4 bases and J lost 4 bases. CDR3 bases: TGTGCCAGTAGTACCGAGCGGGGGAGCACCGGGGAGCTGTTTTTT. Its translation is CASSTERGSTGELFF.

This clonotype occurred a few times. The rearrangement links TRBV10-3 to TRBJ2-6, with 9 bases lining up with TRBD2. CDR1 is ENHRY and CDR2 is SYGVKD in the germline V gene. Germline trimming cut 4 bases from V and 4 bases from J; bases unmatched to any gene: 5. This CDR3 has 16 residues. CDR3 bases: TGTGCCATCAGTGTCTCTAGCGGGGTCGGGGCCAACGTCCTGACTTTC. Encoded protein: CAISVSSGVGANVLTF.

This clonotype appeared a few times. The chain has TRBV2 and TRBJ1-5, with D perhaps TRBD1 (6 bases). Germline assignment: CDR1 SNHLY and CDR2 FYNNEI. The CDR3 contains 14 residues. Trimming removed 3 bases at V and 8 bases at J, with 14 bases between. CDR3 loop: CASSDRGGWEPQHF. The DNA for the CDR3 is TGTGCCAGCAGTGATCGGGGGGGCTGGGAGCCCCAGCATTTT.

This clonotype was detected a few times. The chain employs TRBV18 and TRBJ2-1; 10 nucleotides align to TRBD2. CDR3 size: 16 residues. V dropped 0 bases and J dropped 6; count of bases not matched to a gene: 5. The germline gives CDR1 KGHSH, CDR2 LQKENI. CDR3 sequence: CASSPPASGGLNEQFF. The CDR3 DNA is TGTGCCAGCTCACCACCGGCTAGCGGGGGCCTCAATGAGCAGTTCTTC.